The clone carrying this T cell receptor beta chain was seen a single time. TCRdb's table, derived via immunoSEQ multiplex PCR, lists solely in-frame clones and lacks some. The table has under 85,000 clones, 75% to 95% seen once. This sample is part of a study of T cell changes during pregnancy in multiple sclerosis. CDR3 size: 15 residues. Trimming took 4 bases from V and 0 from J, leaving 12 bases between them. Germline V lookup: CDR1 KGHSH, CDR2 LQKENI. The clonotype was recovered from a female donor with multiple sclerosis, enrolled in a pregnancy study. The chain employs TRBV18 and TRBJ1-1; weak D call: TRBD1 (5 bases). The source was CD4+ T cells from peripheral blood mononuclear cells, collected in the second trimester of pregnancy. CDR3 nucleotide sequence: TGTGCCAGCTCACGAGGACACGACATGAACACTGAAGCTTTCTTT. Residues: CASSRGHDMNTEAFF.